These T cell receptor beta chains were read from a single sample in a study of T-cell reconstitution after alpha-beta-depleted transplantation in children. TCRdb called the PCR reads again in MiXCR, with one record for every CDR3 protein. The data contain about 120,000 distinct CDR3 sequences, roughly 24% of them singletons. Sequences were derived from PBMCs, mostly from graft donor cells, sampled 180 days after TCRalphabeta/CD19-depleted stem cell transplant. These receptors were taken from a male patient aged 2 to 10 who had a stem cell transplant for chronic granulomatous disease, so the T cells may come from the graft donor. CDR3s include the opening cysteine and the closing phenylalanine or tryptophan. Fields, in order: CDR3 length, V gene, clone size, CDR3 protein. The listing skips clone size in some rows; elsewhere it reads once, few, many or a size class.

CDR3 length: 15
V gene: TRBV20-1
clone size: many
CDR3 protein: CSATPPDRGNTEAFF

CDR3 length: 11
V gene: TRBV10-2
clone size: .
CDR3 protein: CASSDFGELFF

CDR3 length: 11
V gene: TRBV5-1
clone size: .
CDR3 protein: CASSKQNIQYF

CDR3 length: 13
V gene: TRBV14
clone size: many
CDR3 protein: CASSQGRGLPQHF

CDR3 length: 13
V gene: TRBV10-3
clone size: .
CDR3 protein: CAISESLEDTQYF

CDR3 length: 16
V gene: TRBV5-6
clone size: many
CDR3 protein: CASSWGGLAGNNEQFF

CDR3 length: 15
V gene: TRBV18
clone size: few
CDR3 protein: CASSQTGKSSYEQYF

CDR3 length: 16
V gene: TRBV7-9
clone size: .
CDR3 protein: CASSLMDRSVIYEQYF

CDR3 length: 13
V gene: TRBV20-1
clone size: few
CDR3 protein: CSARDVREETQYF

CDR3 length: 14
V gene: TRBV13
clone size: .
CDR3 protein: CASSVGLGTYEQYF

CDR3 length: 16
V gene: TRBV25-1
clone size: .
CDR3 protein: CASHRTAVSGANVLTF

CDR3 length: 15
V gene: TRBV27
clone size: .
CDR3 protein: CASSFFVSSYNEQFF

CDR3 length: 11
V gene: TRBV28
clone size: .
CDR3 protein: CASSLMREQYF

CDR3 length: 14
V gene: TRBV19
clone size: .
CDR3 protein: CASSIHRANQPQHF

CDR3 length: 12
V gene: TRBV9
clone size: .
CDR3 protein: CASTGQGNEQFF

CDR3 length: 13
V gene: TRBV24-1
clone size: .
CDR3 protein: CATSDFPSSEQYF

CDR3 length: 14
V gene: TRBV7-9
clone size: .
CDR3 protein: CASRPPVTQETQYF

CDR3 length: 15
V gene: TRBV7-8
clone size: .
CDR3 protein: CASSLGSLRPETQYF

CDR3 length: 16
V gene: TRBV6-1
clone size: many
CDR3 protein: CASSLKPGPVGTEAFF

CDR3 length: 16
V gene: TRBV29-1
clone size: many
CDR3 protein: CSARPTTSGRADTQYF

CDR3 length: 16
V gene: TRBV5-1
clone size: many
CDR3 protein: CASSLVGSGKNNEQFF

CDR3 length: 15
V gene: TRBV12-3/TRBV12-4
clone size: .
CDR3 protein: CASSIRRGRGYEQYF

CDR3 length: 15
V gene: TRBV7-6
clone size: .
CDR3 protein: CASSFFQGSDYEQYF

CDR3 length: 17
V gene: TRBV12-3/TRBV12-4
clone size: few
CDR3 protein: CASSLAIQDSGANVLTF

CDR3 length: 12
V gene: TRBV7-6
clone size: .
CDR3 protein: CASSPLIGELFF

CDR3 length: 14
V gene: TRBV28
clone size: .
CDR3 protein: CASSSGPRAAEAFF

CDR3 length: 15
V gene: TRBV5-5
clone size: .
CDR3 protein: CASSLSRVRSYEQYF

CDR3 length: 13
V gene: TRBV29-1
clone size: once
CDR3 protein: CSGRGRVQETQYF

CDR3 length: 15
V gene: TRBV20-1
clone size: few
CDR3 protein: CSARDPRGQSYEQYF

CDR3 length: 13
V gene: TRBV29-1
clone size: many
CDR3 protein: CSVEVRNYNEQFF

CDR3 length: 13
V gene: TRBV12-3/TRBV12-4
clone size: .
CDR3 protein: CASSLAGGDRSSF

CDR3 length: 15
V gene: TRBV12-3/TRBV12-4
clone size: once
CDR3 protein: CASKNGGRSSYEQYF

CDR3 length: 16
V gene: TRBV6-1
clone size: .
CDR3 protein: CASRTSGRRDTGELFF

CDR3 length: 14
V gene: TRBV29-1
clone size: .
CDR3 protein: CSGHQPGLAGEQFF

CDR3 length: 13
V gene: TRBV5-6
clone size: many
CDR3 protein: CASSLDTAYEQYF

CDR3 length: 15
V gene: TRBV20-1
clone size: many
CDR3 protein: CSARDPVDNKDGYTF

CDR3 length: 15
V gene: TRBV9
clone size: few
CDR3 protein: CASSEVPGSYNEQFF

CDR3 length: 15
V gene: TRBV29-1
clone size: many
CDR3 protein: CSVEDLKGANTEAFF

CDR3 length: 16
V gene: TRBV6-5
clone size: .
CDR3 protein: CASSYSASVGGESAFF

CDR3 length: 15
V gene: TRBV12-3/TRBV12-4
clone size: .
CDR3 protein: CASSPGLAGRNEQYF

CDR3 length: 13
V gene: TRBV7-7
clone size: few
CDR3 protein: CASSIGLYNEQFF

CDR3 length: 14
V gene: TRBV12-3/TRBV12-4
clone size: few
CDR3 protein: CASSLDGINSPLHF

CDR3 length: 15
V gene: TRBV12-3/TRBV12-4
clone size: many
CDR3 protein: CASTLSRDYQETQYF

CDR3 length: 11
V gene: TRBV20-1
clone size: many
CDR3 protein: CSASKTSGQYF

CDR3 length: 14
V gene: TRBV15
clone size: once
CDR3 protein: CATSRGPSGTYKFF

CDR3 length: 11
V gene: TRBV12-3/TRBV12-4
clone size: .
CDR3 protein: CASSPGSEQFF

CDR3 length: 15
V gene: TRBV20-1
clone size: many
CDR3 protein: CSAPPTSGRANIQYF

CDR3 length: 18
V gene: TRBV4-3
clone size: .
CDR3 protein: CASSQVAISLGGANVLTF

CDR3 length: 17
V gene: TRBV27
clone size: many
CDR3 protein: CASSLWGGADGANVLTF

CDR3 length: 15
V gene: TRBV28
clone size: few
CDR3 protein: CASRETGSKGSPLHF

CDR3 length: 14
V gene: TRBV15
clone size: few
CDR3 protein: CATRGFPRPNEAFF

CDR3 length: 12
V gene: TRBV29-1
clone size: many
CDR3 protein: CSVGGEADTQYF

CDR3 length: 15
V gene: TRBV9
clone size: .
CDR3 protein: CASSVGSGTSYEQYF